This T cell receptor beta chain was captured in a study of response to subunit inactivated influenza vaccine. This clonotype was picked up a small number of times. Its target is not known. Germline CDR1 is LNHNV and CDR2 is YYDKDF (reference sequence). Trimming took off 0 bases at V and 2 bases at J, with 8 bases between the two ends. This CDR3 region has 15 residues. Whole-study results and caveats: That few new T cells are recruited by each seasonal influenza vaccination was the authors' suggestion.

Each CDR3 protein gets one entry after TCRdb re-called the RT-PCR reads with MiXCR. The sample has about 520,000 distinct CDR3 sequences, roughly 7.6% seen once. This chain connects TRBV15 to TRBJ1-3; D may be TRBD1 (5 bases). This receptor was taken from a man aged 45 to 75 who received an inactivated influenza vaccine. The sequenced sample was PBMCs from blood, obtained around 25 months after vaccination. DNA of the CDR3: TGTGCCACCAGCAGAGATATGGGGGCTGGAAACACCATATATTTT. It is translated as CATSRDMGAGNTIYF.